The rows below give T cell receptor beta chains drawn from one sample of a study of T cells after yellow fever vaccination. TCRdb called the 5' RACE reads again in MiXCR, with one record for every CDR3 protein. The data show over 200,000 distinct CDR3 sequences, 5.5% to 8.5% seen once. The specimen was CD4+ T cells sorted from PBMCs, collected on the day of the yellow fever booster vaccination. The source is a man aged 30 to 39 who received the YFV17D yellow fever vaccine. CDR3s include the opening cysteine and the closing phenylalanine or tryptophan. A D gene is named only where the DNA matches it firmly. Some rows have no size entry. The others give once, few or many, or a class for an expanded clone.

clone_size j_call d_call v_call cdr3_aa cdr3_nt
. TRBJ2-1 . TRBV6-5 CASSYSLRSPEQFF TGTGCCAGCAGTTACTCGTTGAGAAGTCCTGAGCAGTTCTTC
few TRBJ2-7 TRBD2 TRBV5-1 CASSLATSGMGSEQYF TGCGCCAGCAGCTTGGCTACTAGCGGGATGGGGAGCGAGCAGTACTTC
few TRBJ2-1 . TRBV7-2 CASSLFGGGNEQFF TGTGCCAGCAGCCTCTTTGGGGGCGGGAATGAGCAGTTCTTC
few TRBJ2-1 TRBD2 TRBV7-3 CASSLGAGAGDNEQFF TGTGCCAGCAGCTTAGGAGCGGGAGCCGGGGACAATGAGCAGTTCTTC
few TRBJ1-1 . TRBV11-2 CASSSDHGANTEAFF TGTGCCAGCAGCTCTGACCACGGGGCGAACACTGAAGCTTTCTTT
many TRBJ1-1 . TRBV5-8 CASSLTQNTEAFF TGTGCCAGCAGCTTGACTCAAAACACTGAAGCTTTCTTT
many TRBJ2-2 . TRBV10-3 CAISESWDTGELFF TGTGCCATCAGTGAGTCGTGGGACACCGGGGAGCTGTTTTTT
few TRBJ1-6 TRBD1 TRBV20-1 CSARAGTARSNSPLHF TGCAGTGCTAGAGCCGGGACAGCCAGATCAAATTCACCCCTCCACTTT
many TRBJ2-5 TRBD1 TRBV2 CASSKDRAYQETQYF TGTGCCAGCAGTAAGGACAGGGCGTACCAAGAGACCCAGTACTTC
many TRBJ1-1 . TRBV18 CASSPQGMNTEAFF TGTGCCAGCTCACCGCAGGGCATGAACACTGAAGCTTTCTTT
. TRBJ2-3 TRBD2 TRBV5-1 CASSLGNRLAAAGGTDTQYF TGCGCCAGCAGCTTGGGGAACCGACTAGCGGCCGCGGGGGGCACAGATACGCAGTATTTT
many TRBJ2-7 . TRBV7-2 CASSLQNYEQYF TGCGCCAGCAGCTTACAAAACTACGAGCAGTACTTC
many TRBJ2-7 TRBD1 TRBV20-1 CSARDLTGAYEQYF TGCAGTGCTAGAGACTTAACAGGGGCCTACGAGCAGTACTTC
few TRBJ2-1 TRBD2 TRBV19 CASSILAGGDNEQFF TGTGCCAGTAGTATATTAGCGGGAGGGGACAATGAGCAGTTCTTC
many TRBJ2-7 . TRBV27 CASSFLDSPYYEQYF TGTGCCAGCAGTTTCCTCGACAGTCCCTACTACGAGCAGTACTTC
. TRBJ2-3 TRBD2 TRBV24-1 CATSTSGTSTDTQYF TGTGCCACCAGTACTAGCGGAACTAGCACAGATACGCAGTATTTT
. TRBJ2-7 TRBD1 TRBV7-8 CASSLRGTGGRYEQYF TGTGCCAGCAGCTTACGGGGGACAGGGGGCAGATACGAGCAGTACTTC
few TRBJ1-3 . TRBV20-1 CSARDTGGNTIYF TGCAGTGCTAGAGATACAGGTGGAAACACCATATATTTT
. TRBJ2-6 . TRBV4-3 CASSQGHSGANVLTF TGCGCCAGCAGCCAAGGCCACTCTGGGGCCAACGTCCTGACTTTC
many TRBJ2-1 . TRBV5-5 CASSLGGTANEQFF TGTGCCAGCAGCTTGGGGGGGACGGCCAATGAGCAGTTCTTC
many TRBJ1-1 . TRBV5-1 CASSSRGVEAFF TGCGCCAGCAGCTCCCGTGGAGTTGAAGCTTTCTTT
many TRBJ2-7 TRBD1 TRBV28 CASSARGLYEQYF TGTGCCAGCAGTGCCAGGGGGCTCTACGAGCAGTACTTC
. TRBJ2-6 . TRBV5-4 CASSPSPPGANVLTF TGTGCCAGCAGCCCCTCCCCACCCGGGGCCAACGTCCTGACTTTC
. TRBJ1-1 . TRBV6-2/TRBV6-3 CASSYSISNTEAFF TGTGCCAGCAGTTACTCGATCTCAAACACTGAAGCTTTCTTT
. TRBJ2-3 . TRBV5-1 CASSLNTHVTDTQYF TGCGCCAGCAGCTTGAACACTCATGTCACAGATACGCAGTATTTT
many TRBJ2-5 . TRBV20-1 CSALPGLLEETQYF TGCAGTGCTCTCCCGGGACTGCTTGAAGAGACCCAGTACTTC
many TRBJ2-3 . TRBV5-1 CASSLPSGVTDTQYF TGCGCCAGCAGCCTGCCTTCGGGAGTCACAGATACGCAGTATTTT
. TRBJ2-7 TRBD2 TRBV28 CASSFWGTSSRAEQYF TGTGCCAGCAGTTTTTGGGGGACTAGTTCCAGGGCCGAGCAGTACTTC
. TRBJ2-7 . TRBV4-3 CASSQDLPAGYEQYF TGCGCCAGCAGCCAAGATCTTCCAGCAGGATACGAGCAGTACTTC
many TRBJ2-5 TRBD1 TRBV11-2 CASSSDRVETQYF TGTGCCAGCAGCTCGGACAGGGTAGAGACCCAGTACTTC
many TRBJ2-7 . TRBV5-6 CASSLRSYEQYF TGCGCCAGCAGCTTGAGGTCCTACGAGCAGTACTTC
. TRBJ2-5 . TRBV19 CASRLTGGRETQYF TGTGCCAGTAGACTCACAGGAGGTAGAGAGACCCAGTACTTC
many TRBJ1-1 . TRBV29-1 CSVCTTEAFF TGCAGCGTTTGTACGACTGAAGCTTTCTTT
many TRBJ2-7 TRBD2 TRBV20-1 CSAEAGVSNEQYF TGCAGTGCTGAAGCGGGAGTGTCGAACGAGCAGTACTTC
. TRBJ1-4 TRBD1 TRBV14 CASSLYRTGINEKLFF TGTGCCAGCAGCCTCTACAGGACAGGGATCAATGAAAAACTGTTTTTT
. TRBJ2-3 TRBD2 TRBV6-1 CASSEATSGRAADTQYF TGTGCCAGCAGTGAAGCTACTAGCGGGAGGGCAGCGGATACGCAGTATTTT
. TRBJ2-1 . TRBV6-5 CASSPSGPHNEQFF TGTGCCAGCAGTCCCTCGGGACCACACAATGAGCAGTTCTTC
many TRBJ2-7 . TRBV15 CATSRAGQTYEQYF TGTGCCACCAGCAGAGCGGGACAAACCTACGAGCAGTACTTC
few TRBJ2-2 . TRBV14 CASSQVTVNTGELFF TGTGCCAGCAGCCAAGTTACGGTGAACACCGGGGAGCTGTTTTTT
. TRBJ1-1 . TRBV20-1 CSAREGVPNTEAFF TGCAGTGCTAGAGAAGGGGTACCGAACACTGAAGCTTTCTTT
few TRBJ2-3 TRBD1 TRBV30 CAWSPGQGIRYTQYF TGTGCCTGGAGTCCGGGACAGGGTATTAGGTATACGCAGTATTTT
. TRBJ2-3 TRBD2 TRBV20-1 CSASLGGSGADTQYF TGCAGTGCCAGCTTGGGCGGGAGTGGGGCAGATACGCAGTATTTT
many TRBJ2-7 TRBD1 TRBV9 CASSVTPGTGSEQYF TGTGCCAGCAGCGTAACGCCCGGGACAGGGAGTGAGCAGTACTTC
many TRBJ2-1 TRBD2 TRBV7-2 CASSLGLAAYNEQFF TGTGCCAGCAGCCTAGGACTAGCGGCCTACAATGAGCAGTTCTTC
few TRBJ2-3 . TRBV15 CATSSQGLSTDTQYF TGTGCCACCAGCAGCCAAGGGCTGAGCACAGATACGCAGTATTTT